The entry below gives a single TCR beta chain sequence along with its context. What it recognizes is unknown. The sample originates from a study of cytomegalovirus exposure and HLA in healthy donors. Study-level findings and limits: Indistinguishable V segments such as TRBV6-2 and TRBV6-3 were excluded. The authors confirmed in vitro that three CMV-associated chains were specific for CMV antigens. Most TCR sequences showed up rarely, but some public TCRs showed up in many donors. Follow-up analysis later connected one missense variant in DCLRE1C with trimming of TCR beta V- and J-genes.

Primers: 60 Vbeta forward and 13 Jbeta reverse. Assay used: immunoSEQ multiplex PCR; TCRdb lists only in-frame clones, some missing. This table holds approximately 130,000 clones, around 73% found once. The CDR3 has 15 amino acids. Trimming took off 5 bases at V and 1 base at J, with 12 bases between the two ends. Per the germline V gene, CDR1 is MDHEN and CDR2 is SYDVKM. Sequencing was performed on PBMCs. The chain recombines TRBV28 with TRBJ2-1, with D maybe TRBD2 (5 bases). The receptor comes from a man between 45 and 60 years old in good health and CMV-seronegative. In DNA, the CDR3 is TGTGCCAGCAGTCCCGGACTGTCATCCTACAATGAGCAGTTCTTC. Translated, it gives CASSPGLSSYNEQFF.